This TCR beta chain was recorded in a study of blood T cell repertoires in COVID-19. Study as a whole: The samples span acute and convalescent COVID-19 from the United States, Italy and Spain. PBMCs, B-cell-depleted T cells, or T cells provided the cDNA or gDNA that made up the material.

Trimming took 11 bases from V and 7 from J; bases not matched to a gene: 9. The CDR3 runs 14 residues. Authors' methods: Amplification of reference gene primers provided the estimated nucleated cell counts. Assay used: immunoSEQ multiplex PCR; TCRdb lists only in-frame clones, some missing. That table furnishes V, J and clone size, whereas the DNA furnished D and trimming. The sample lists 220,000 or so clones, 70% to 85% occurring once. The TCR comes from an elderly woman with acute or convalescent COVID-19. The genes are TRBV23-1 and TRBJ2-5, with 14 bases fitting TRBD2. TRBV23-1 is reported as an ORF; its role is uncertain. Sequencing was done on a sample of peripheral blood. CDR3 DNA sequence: TGCGCCCGCCAGGGGACTAGCGGGAGAGGGACCCAGTACTTC. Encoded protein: CARQGTSGRGTQYF.